This T cell receptor beta chain was captured in a study of T cells in localized non-small cell lung cancer. Within the sample, this clone is medium-sized. The repertoire was sequenced with immunoSEQ multiplex PCR; TCRdb's copy has only in-frame clones and lacks some. The table lists over a thousand clones, roughly 25% of them singletons, with almost 30% in the top ten. This CDR3 spans 13 amino acids. Trimming cost V 7 bases and J 1 base, with 10 bases left between them. Germline V lookup: CDR1 MNHGY, CDR2 SAAAGT. Sample: normal lung tissue next to the tumor, taken before any cancer treatment. The chain is built from TRBV6-8 and TRBJ1-1; no clear D. This TCR was sampled from a female donor older than 55 with stage I lung adenocarcinoma. The CDR3 bases are TGTGCCAGCAATAACTGGGAGAACACTGAAGCTTTCTTT. Protein sequence: CASNNWENTEAFF.